The present TCR beta chain was sequenced within a study of identifying expanded T cells in peripheral blood. Points from the study as a whole: Roughly two-week clone count variance significantly increased as total template count grew.

Germline-derived CDR1 and CDR2 are MNHEY and SMNVEV (reference sequence). This CDR3 has 11 amino acids. V was pared by 3 bases and J by 7 bases, with 7 bases between. Sequenced by immunoSEQ multiplex PCR; TCRdb stores in-frame clones only, minus some. The sample holds approximately 110,000 clones, roughly 91% seen once. This clone was seen a single time. No antigen is known for it. During the collection period, no donor immune events like infections were recorded. J is TRBJ2-7 and V is TRBV27; possibly TRBD2 for D (6 bases). The sample taken for sequencing was blood. The sequence was collected from a person aged 18-70 years in good health. The CDR3 bases are TGTGCCAGCAGTTTTGGAGGGGAGCAGTACTTC. Protein: CASSFGGEQYF.